This is a list of T cell receptor beta chains from one sample in a study of T cell repertoires in cytomegalovirus infection. These receptors are not linked to any known antigen. TCRdb re-analysed the reads in MiXCR, keeping a single row per CDR3 protein. The sample has about a million distinct CDR3 sequences; approximately 33% are singletons. Sequenced here: cultured CD8+ T cells from PBMCs, sampled from culture after CMV antigen stimulation. These TCRs come from a human donor in good health (CMV status not recorded). Some clones in this sample may be carry-over from other donors' samples. CDR3s include the opening cysteine and the closing phenylalanine or tryptophan. Fields, in order: CDR3 protein, V gene, clone size, D gene. D genes are given only for firm matches. Size values are once, few and many counts, or a class for expanded clones, and some rows have none.

CASSQDPGQGKETQYF,TRBV4-3,once,TRBD1
CASSPWGGRTDTQYF,TRBV14,.,.
CANLDGRESGTGELFF,TRBV12-5,.,.
CASSESADLTEAFF,TRBV2,few,.
CASSGTGLANYGYTF,TRBV27,.,TRBD1
CASSPAVGSGNSPLHF,TRBV4-1,many,.
CSARPGPQTVWEQYF,TRBV20-1,.,.
CASRAQRDRYLFASTDTQYF,TRBV28,few,TRBD1
CSVPGGFHYGYTF,TRBV29-1,.,.
CASSEADYPIEQFF,TRBV6-1,.,.
CASSYSMGNQPQHF,TRBV6-5,few,.
CATSRDFASGTDTGELFF,TRBV15,.,TRBD2
CASSYSSGYQPQHF,TRBV6-2/TRBV6-3,few,.
CASSLTDRGEEDQFNNQPQHF,TRBV7-2,many,TRBD1
CASGLVLTGSSYNEQFF,TRBV12-5,few,.
CASSLGQGAMNTEAFF,TRBV7-2,.,TRBD1
CASSPGIRRNTGELFF,TRBV11-3,many,.
CASAEDSLPEQFF,TRBV12-3/TRBV12-4,many,.
CASSSGLAAYTDTQYF,TRBV6-1,.,TRBD2
CASSGRDRGTGELFF,TRBV7-9,few,TRBD1
CASSYSNQGYSNQPQHF,TRBV6-6,.,.
CATSRALPTGEDYEQYF,TRBV15,.,TRBD1
CASSLWAGTGGTGELFF,TRBV11-3,few,TRBD1
CASSPPGVAKINYGYTF,TRBV14,.,.
CASSQVIVQGSGYTF,TRBV4-1,.,.
CATSKGQGSGTEAFF,TRBV15,.,TRBD1
CASSALTGELFF,TRBV19,many,.
CASSFQGAYGYTF,TRBV7-9,many,TRBD1
CASRNRQGLGETQYF,TRBV12-3/TRBV12-4,.,TRBD1
CASSIGPGGGEVPQHF,TRBV27,few,.
CSASPEQGVDEAFF,TRBV20-1,few,.
CASSLADRPLPGELFF,TRBV27,.,.
CASTRASGGPTDTQYF,TRBV19,.,TRBD2
CASTFAGGNPRTDTQYF,TRBV6-2/TRBV6-3,few,TRBD2
CASSPSMDSSGANVLTF,TRBV11-3,.,.
CASSGRPEGYYGYTF,TRBV7-2,many,.